Below, 30 T cell receptor beta chains from the same sample are listed, as sequenced in a study of OX40 agonist ivuxolimab in advanced cancers. The table came from immunoSEQ multiplex PCR; TCRdb's copy has only in-frame clones and leaves some out. The sample lists around 34,000 clones; 89% were seen once. Source: CD4+ or CD8+ T cells sorted from blood, taken in a trial of the OX40 agonist ivuxolimab. These receptors all stem from an adult with an advanced solid tumor such as melanoma, head and neck, liver or kidney cancer.

This rearrangement joins TRBV14 to TRBJ2-7; maybe TRBD1 (6 bases). V was shortened by 3 bases and J by 4 bases, with 7 bases between the two germline ends. The CDR3 sequence is 12 residues long. Germline V CDR1 and CDR2: SGHDN, FVKESK. DNA for the CDR3: TGTGCCAGCAGCCATCAGGGGTACGAGCAGTACTTC. Its translation is CASSHQGYEQYF.

This chain connects TRBV6-6 to TRBJ2-3, with unresolved D. This CDR3 is 14 amino acids long. CDR1 is MNHNY and CDR2 is SVGAGI in the germline V gene (reference sequence). V was cut by 7 bases and J by 4 bases, with 15 bases left in between. The CDR3 region has the DNA TGTGCCAGCATCCATATACTCGGCGCAGATACGCAGTATTTT. It codes for CASIHILGADTQYF.

The V call is TRBV7-3, the J call TRBJ2-7; no clear D gene. This CDR3 contains 14 residues. V dropped 5 bases and J dropped 5 bases, with 16 bases sitting between them. In germline, CDR1 is SGHTA, CDR2 FQGTGA. The CDR3 region has the DNA TGTGCCAGCAGCACCACCTCGTCCACCCACGAGCAGTACTTC. It codes for CASSTTSSTHEQYF.

This clone was picked up a small number of times. The chain employs TRBV30 and TRBJ1-5; D call uncertain. The CDR3 has 13 residues. Germline lookup yields CDR1 GTSNPN and CDR2 SVGIG (reference sequence). V lost 3 bases and J lost 9, with 15 bases in between. The chain's CDR3 is CAWRRAVGGPQHF. In DNA, the CDR3 is TGTGCCTGGAGAAGAGCGGTTGGTGGGCCCCAGCATTTT.

As to this clone: At one of its ends the junction is not consistent with the germline gene, which may arise from a read error. In the same sample, other DNA sequences code for this CDR3. This rearrangement joins TRBV19 to TRBJ2-1; a weak D match, TRBD2 (6 bases). This CDR3 region has 14 residues. Per germline, CDR1 LNHDA and CDR2 SQIVND (reference sequence). The CDR3 DNA reads TGTGCCAGTAGCATAGGAGGGGACTACAATGAGCAGTTCTTC. Protein sequence: CASSIGGDYNEQFF.

The CDR3 region is CASSQVDRVSETQYF. For the CDR3, the DNA is TGCGCCAGCAGCCAAGTTGACAGGGTATCAGAGACCCAGTACTTC. The chain carries TRBV4-3 and TRBJ2-5; 7 bases match TRBD1. After removal of 1 base from V and 4 bases from J, the junction contained 6 bases not matched to a gene. The CDR3 contains 15 residues. CDR1 is LGHNA, CDR2 YSLEER, per germline.

The V call is TRBV4-3, the J call TRBJ1-5, with D maybe TRBD1 (6 bases). The germline CDR1 and CDR2 sequences are LGHNA and YSLEER. V lost 0 bases to trimming and J lost 5 bases, with 11 bases between them. The CDR3 spans 15 residues. The CDR3 DNA is TGCGCCAGCAGCCAAGATGGGGACATAGATCAGCCCCAGCATTTT. This gives the protein CASSQDGDIDQPQHF.

The J gene is TRBJ2-7, the V gene TRBV6-5; 10 nucleotides match TRBD1. The CDR3 loop spans 15 amino acids. Germline values: CDR1 MNHEY, CDR2 SVGAGI. The V and J ends lost 7 bases and 3 bases, in that order; junction bases with no gene match: 9. CDR3 sequence: CASTLGQGSHYEQYF. CDR3 coding DNA: TGTGCCAGCACGTTGGGACAGGGGTCCCACTACGAGCAGTACTTC.

The gene calls are TRBV9 and TRBJ2-1; 8 nucleotides align to TRBD1. This CDR3 is 16 amino acids long. V lost 4 bases to trimming and J lost 0 bases; unmatched junction nucleotides: 6. Germline CDR1 SGDLS, CDR2 YYNGEE. This CDR3 is CASSSSGQGSYNEQFF. For the CDR3, the DNA is TGTGCCAGCAGCTCCTCAGGACAGGGCTCCTACAATGAGCAGTTCTTC. Full variable domain (remainder filled in from reference TRBV9 and TRBJ2-1): DSGVTQTPKHLITATGQRVTLRCSPRSGDLSVYWYQQSLDQGLQFLIQYYNGEERAKGNILERFSAQQFPDLHSELNLSSLELGDSALYFCASSSSGQGSYNEQFFGPGTRLTVL.

V and J are TRBV4-2 and TRBJ2-1; no firm D call. CDR1 LGHNA and CDR2 YNFKEQ come from the germline V gene. This CDR3 comprises 15 residues. V gave up 6 bases and J gave up 3 bases, with 15 bases separating them. The CDR3 loop is CASSAAVAVYNEQFF. CDR3 bases: TGTGCCAGCAGTGCCGCGGTGGCTGTCTACAATGAGCAGTTCTTC.

Here the CDR3 DNA reads TGTGCCAGTAGTATAGTGGGCCTGAATGAAGCTTTCTTT. Its protein product is CASSIVGLNEAFF. J is TRBJ1-1 and V is TRBV19, with no clear D. CDR1 LNHDA and CDR2 SQIVND come from the germline V gene (reference sequence). V was pared by 1 base and J by 7 bases, with 10 bases between. CDR3 length: 13 amino acids.

The chain carries TRBV30 and TRBJ1-2; D is perhaps TRBD1 (6 bases). V shed 1 base and J shed 4 bases, with 13 bases lying between them. The CDR3 is 14 amino acids. Germline V gene data show CDR1 as GTSNPN and CDR2 as SVGIG (reference sequence). Written as DNA, the CDR3 is TGTGCCTGGAGTGCTCTCGGGGGCGCCTATGGCTACACCTTC. Translation: CAWSALGGAYGYTF.

The chain uses TRBV19 and TRBJ1-3; D not resolved. This CDR3 spans 15 amino acids. The germline V gene has CDR1 LNHDA and CDR2 SQIVND (reference sequence). Trimming removed 5 bases at V and 4 bases at J, with 15 bases between. The CDR3 is CASSSQTESGNTIYF. CDR3 nucleotides: TGTGCCAGTAGTTCACAGACGGAATCCGGAAACACCATATATTTT.

This clone came up a few times. The chain employs TRBV30 and TRBJ2-7; D remains ambiguous. Between the trimmed V and J ends, which lost 0 bases and 1 base, there was a span of 16 bases. The germline CDR1 and CDR2 sequences are GTSNPN and SVGIG (reference sequence). The CDR3 length is 16 residues. This CDR3 is CAWSVPFGGDSYEQYF. DNA for the CDR3: TGTGCCTGGAGTGTTCCTTTCGGCGGAGATTCCTACGAGCAGTACTTC.

This sequence joins TRBV4-3 and TRBJ1-1, with D possibly matching TRBD1 (6 bases). The V and J ends lost 0 bases and 0 bases respectively, with 11 bases between them. The length of the CDR3 is 16 residues. In germline, CDR1 is LGHNA, CDR2 YSLEER. The CDR3 DNA sequence: TGCGCCAGCAGCCAAGATGGGGGCAGGATGAACACTGAAGCTTTCTTT. It translates to CASSQDGGRMNTEAFF.

The chain is built from TRBV28 and TRBJ2-3, with 12 positions matching TRBD2. The CDR3 runs to 19 residues. Unmatched junction bases numbered 13, after V lost 4 bases and J lost 2 bases. Looked up from germline, CDR1 is MDHEN and CDR2 is SYDVKM. The CDR3 spells CASSSNFMSSGGVTDTQYF. DNA of the CDR3: TGTGCCAGCAGTTCAAACTTTATGTCTAGCGGGGGGGTCACAGATACGCAGTATTTT.

The J gene is TRBJ2-3, the V gene TRBV11-2; D unclear. The length of the CDR3 is 11 residues. V gave up 2 bases and J gave up 3 bases, with 0 bases separating them. The germline V gene encodes CDR1 SGHAT and CDR2 FQNNGV. CDR3 protein: CASSLTDTQYF. The DNA for the CDR3 is TGTGCCAGCAGCTTAACAGATACGCAGTATTTT.

The chain has TRBV27 and TRBJ1-3; TRBD1 aligns across 9 bases. V shed 5 bases, J shed 3 bases, and the junction held 2 bases outside the gene matches. The CDR3 spans 14 residues. Per germline, CDR1 MNHEY and CDR2 SMNVEV (reference sequence). CDR3 DNA sequence: TGTGCCAGCAGTGGACAGGGGAGTGGAAACACCATATATTTT. This gives the protein CASSGQGSGNTIYF.

The V and J genes are TRBV7-9 and TRBJ2-1, with 10 bases lining up with TRBD2. The CDR3 covers 18 residues. CDR1 and CDR2 (germline): SEHNR, FQNEAQ (reference sequence). The junction had 13 bases not matched to a gene; V was cut back by 4 bases and J by 4 bases. The CDR3 spells CASSSDVGSGGSYNEQFF. The CDR3 region has the DNA TGTGCCAGCAGCTCGGACGTGGGTAGCGGGGGGAGTTACAATGAGCAGTTCTTC.

The V and J genes are TRBV7-6 and TRBJ2-7; 10 nucleotides align to TRBD1. Germline trimming cut 4 bases from V and 2 bases from J; bases unmatched to any gene: 2. This CDR3 is 14 amino acids long. The germline gives CDR1 SGHVS, CDR2 FNYEAQ. The CDR3 sequence: CASSSGQGAYEQYF. The CDR3 DNA reads TGTGCCAGCAGCTCCGGACAGGGGGCCTACGAGCAGTACTTC. Full variable domain (remainder filled in from reference TRBV7-6 and TRBJ2-7): GAGVSQSPRYKVTKRGQDVALRCDPISGHVSLYWYRQALGQGPEFLTYFNYEAQQDKSGLPNDRFSAERPEGSISTLTIQRTEQRDSAMYRCASSSGQGAYEQYFGPGTRLTVT.

In this sample, this clone turned up once. This rearrangement joins TRBV27 to TRBJ1-6; no clear D gene. The CDR3 has 14 amino acids. Germline CDR1 MNHEY, CDR2 SMNVEV (reference sequence). The V end lost 6 bases, the J end lost 6 bases, and 12 bases lay between the germline ends. CDR3 coding DNA: TGTGCCAGCAGCCTAGTGGGCAGTAATTCACCCCTCCACTTT. Its protein is CASSLVGSNSPLHF.

This chain joins TRBV11-2 and TRBJ2-2, with D possibly TRBD1 on 6 matching bases. Trimming cost V 6 bases and J 5 bases, with 10 bases left between them. This CDR3 has 13 residues. The germline V gene encodes CDR1 SGHAT and CDR2 FQNNGV. The CDR3 loop reads CASRPQGTGELFF. For the CDR3, the DNA is TGTGCCAGCAGACCTCAGGGGACCGGGGAGCTGTTTTTT.

The chain couples TRBV9 to TRBJ2-2; the D gene could be TRBD1 or TRBD2 (5 bases each). The CDR3 runs to 17 residues. V was pared by 1 base and J by 0 bases, with 13 bases between. Germline V lookup: CDR1 SGDLS, CDR2 YYNGEE. The CDR3 region has the DNA TGTGCCAGCAGCGTATTCCCGGGGCCCCCGAACACCGGGGAGCTGTTTTTT. Amino acid sequence: CASSVFPGPPNTGELFF.

The rearrangement uses TRBV28 and TRBJ1-1; D call uncertain. Germline loops: CDR1 MDHEN, CDR2 SYDVKM. The CDR3 covers 11 residues. V lost 2 bases and J 5 bases, leaving 3 bases between the germline ends. DNA for the CDR3: TGTGCCAGCAGTTTAGGGACTGAAGCTTTCTTT. Translation: CASSLGTEAFF.

The chain joins TRBV27 to TRBJ1-1; 10 bases are a match to TRBD1. Germline assignment: CDR1 MNHEY and CDR2 SMNVEV (reference sequence). With V trimmed by 5 bases and J by 11 bases, 8 bases remained unmatched. The CDR3 is 13 residues long. The CDR3 DNA reads TGTGCCAGCAGTCCCCTGACAGGGGGCGACGCTTTCTTT. Translated: CASSPLTGGDAFF.

V gene TRBV9 combines with J gene TRBJ2-5; D is possibly TRBD1 (6 bases). There are 15 residues in the CDR3. Germline lookup yields CDR1 SGDLS and CDR2 YYNGEE. V was clipped by 4 bases and J by 1 base, with 14 bases between them. The CDR3 DNA reads TGTGCCAGCAGCCCCCGGACAGAACCCCAAGAGACCCAGTACTTC. Encoded protein: CASSPRTEPQETQYF. Looking up the rest from reference TRBV9 and TRBJ2-5 gives the full variable domain: DSGVTQTPKHLITATGQRVTLRCSPRSGDLSVYWYQQSLDQGLQFLIQYYNGEERAKGNILERFSAQQFPDLHSELNLSSLELGDSALYFCASSPRTEPQETQYFGPGTRLLVL.

This clone rates as medium-sized. V usage is TRBV6-5 and J usage is TRBJ1-4; D gene ambiguous. CDR1 is MNHEY, CDR2 SVGAGI, per germline. CDR3 length equals 16 residues. V dropped 4 bases and J dropped 3 bases, with 15 bases sitting between them. The CDR3 spells CASSLQTQVSNEKLFF. CDR3 sequence (DNA): TGTGCCAGCAGTTTACAGACGCAAGTCTCTAATGAAAAACTGTTTTTT.

Only one count was recorded for this clone. The chain employs TRBV27 and TRBJ2-3; TRBD2 aligns across 11 bases. V shed 5 bases, J shed 6 bases, and the junction held 7 bases outside the gene matches. Germline loops: CDR1 MNHEY, CDR2 SMNVEV (reference sequence). The CDR3 length is 15 residues. CDR3 loop: CASSPLAGGEDTQYF. In DNA, the CDR3 is TGTGCCAGCAGTCCCTTAGCGGGGGGGGAGGATACGCAGTATTTT.

This chain links TRBV29-1 with TRBJ2-7; TRBD2 matches 9 bases. The CDR3 totals 14 residues. V dropped 5 bases and J dropped 3; count of bases not matched to a gene: 8. Germline V gene lookup returns CDR1 SQVTM and CDR2 ANQGSEA. In DNA, the CDR3 is TGCAGCGTTACCTATAGCGGGGGCCTCTACGAGCAGTACTTC. This codes for CSVTYSGGLYEQYF.

This chain joins TRBV4-1 and TRBJ2-2; no clear D. CDR1 and CDR2 (germline): MGHRA, YSYEKL. Trimming took off 4 bases at V and 1 base at J, with 10 bases between the two ends. CDR3 length equals 15 residues. The CDR3 DNA sequence: TGCGCCAGCAGCCCCAACACATTGAACACCGGGGAGCTGTTTTTT. Its protein is CASSPNTLNTGELFF.